This record concerns one TCR beta chain sequence. What it binds is unknown. This could be a read error, since a much larger clone is one nucleotide away. The data were taken from a study of human T cells and chemical hapten exposure. Study summary: Once 0.01% DPC had been applied to the upper back by patch test, readings were taken at 6 days. General observations from the study: There was no change with DPC sensitization in TCRs above 1 in 1000 frequency.

This CDR3 spans 15 amino acids. Germline trimming cut 4 bases from V and 6 bases from J; bases unmatched to any gene: 11. Looked up from germline, CDR1 is MDHEN and CDR2 is SYDVKM. In TCRdb, the RACE reads were re-called with MiXCR into one record per CDR3 protein. The table records 80,000 or so distinct CDR3 sequences, about 10% of them present only once. Time point described: patch test 1, 2 weeks after DPC sensitization. Documented treatment: therapeutic diphenylcyclopropenone sensitization with weekly scalp DPC. Total RNA came from unfractionated whole blood. The chain couples TRBV28 to TRBJ2-7, with 8 bases lining up with TRBD1. The sample consisted of whole blood, taken in connection with sensitization to the hapten diphenylcyclopropenone (DPC). The clonotype was recovered from a woman aged 50 to 60 with alopecia areata. Some clones in this sample may be carry-over from other donors' samples. CDR3 sequence (DNA): TGTGCCAGCAGTTCCTTTGGGACAGGACGCTTCGAGCAGTACTTC. Translated: CASSSFGTGRFEQYF.